The clone carrying this TCR beta chain was detected a few times. The data derive from a study of molecular identifiers for immune sequencing clone quantification. The V segment lost 2 bases and the J segment 4 bases; nucleotides outside the gene matches: 6. The CDR3 is made up of 14 amino acids. Per the germline V gene, CDR1 is GTSNPN and CDR2 is SVGIG (reference sequence). TCRdb used MiXCR to reprocess the PCR reads, holding one entry per CDR3 protein. Here the sample spans about 500,000 distinct CDR3 sequences, about 26% being singletons. The sample consisted of naive CD8+ T cells from blood, with Jurkat cell RNA spiked in. Noted subset: FACS-sorted CD8+CD4-CCR7+CD45RA+ naive T cells. The sequence was collected from a human donor in good health. Some libraries in this study had Jurkat cell RNA spiked in. The chain combines TRBV30 with TRBJ1-2; TRBD1 matches at 8 bases. The CDR3 nucleotides are TGTGCCTGGAGTAGCCCGGGACAGGTCTATGGCTACACCTTC. As protein: CAWSSPGQVYGYTF.